This passage covers 19 T cell receptor beta chains from one sample sequenced in a study of blood T cell repertoires in COVID-19. Data came from immunoSEQ multiplex PCR; TCRdb stores just in-frame clones and leaves some out. In the table there are roughly 240,000 clones, about 88% of which are singletons. Sequencing used peripheral blood. Receptors originate from a man between 18 and 35 years old with active or convalescent COVID-19.

The rearrangement joins TRBV6-1 to TRBJ2-3, with a weak D call TRBD2 (5 bases). The CDR3 contains 14 residues. Germline CDR1 and CDR2: MNHNS and SASEGT. Trimming stripped 1 base from V and 1 base from J, with 6 bases between. CDR3 region: CASSEGGGTDTQYF. The DNA for the CDR3 is TGTGCCAGCAGTGAAGGGGGAGGCACAGATACGCAGTATTTT.

The V call is TRBV27, the J call TRBJ2-7; 7 bases fit TRBD1. The germline CDR1 and CDR2 sequences are MNHEY and SMNVEV (reference sequence). The CDR3 loop spans 16 amino acids. J gave up 2 bases and V 6 bases, and 13 bases lay outside the gene matches. The CDR3: CASSFSLTGTAYEQYF. The CDR3 coding sequence is TGTGCCAGCAGCTTTTCCCTGACAGGGACGGCCTACGAGCAGTACTTC.

This clone showed up just a few times. The chain is built from TRBV9 and TRBJ2-1; tentative D call: TRBD1 (5 bases). Between the trimmed V and J ends, which lost 5 bases and 6 bases, there was a span of 12 bases. The CDR3 loop spans 13 amino acids. Per the germline V gene, CDR1 is SGDLS and CDR2 is YYNGEE. The CDR3 DNA reads as TGTGCCAGCAGTGCCATAGGGGTCAATGAGCAGTTCTTC. Translated, it gives CASSAIGVNEQFF.

The J gene is TRBJ1-1, the V gene TRBV9, with D tentatively TRBD1 (5 bases). Germline CDR1 reads SGDLS; CDR2 reads YYNGEE. The CDR3 runs 15 residues. Trimming removed 3 bases at V and 8 bases at J, with 20 bases between. In nucleotides, the CDR3 is TGTGCCAGCAGCGCCCTTCAGGGATCTGTGGGCGAAGCTTTCTTT. Residues: CASSALQGSVGEAFF.

This chain connects TRBV28 to TRBJ2-1; D not certain. The V end was cut by 6 bases, the J end by 5 bases, with 8 bases between. This CDR3 is 12 amino acids long. The germline V gene has CDR1 MDHEN and CDR2 SYDVKM. CDR3 amino acids: CASSSIHNEQFF. DNA for the CDR3: TGTGCCAGCAGCAGTATCCACAATGAGCAGTTCTTC.

Comment on this clone: A much bigger clone sits one base away, suggesting this may be a read error. The chain joins TRBV18 to TRBJ2-2; weak D call: TRBD1 (6 bases). Per the germline V gene, CDR1 is KGHSH and CDR2 is LQKENI. The CDR3 is 14 residues long. Trimming removed 4 bases at V and 1 base at J, with 7 bases between. The CDR3 reads CASSQGQNTGELFF. DNA of the CDR3: TGTGCCAGCTCACAGGGACAGAACACCGGGGAGCTGTTTTTT.

The table lists this clone with a count of one. The rearrangement joins TRBV7-9 to TRBJ1-2; no clear D. The CDR3 runs to 13 residues. The V end lost 2 bases, the J end lost 1 base, and 5 bases lay between the germline ends. Germline loops: CDR1 SEHNR, CDR2 FQNEAQ (reference sequence). The DNA for the CDR3 is TGTGCCAGCAGCTTATCCGTTAACTATGGCTACACCTTC. Protein sequence: CASSLSVNYGYTF.

The chain combines TRBV5-1 with TRBJ1-1, with D maybe TRBD1 (6 bases). Germline loops: CDR1 SGHRS, CDR2 YFSETQ. V shed 2 bases and J shed 1 base, with 6 bases lying between them. This CDR3 region has 13 residues. The DNA of the CDR3 is TGCGCCAGCAGCTTACAGGGGAACACTGAAGCTTTCTTT. It yields the protein CASSLQGNTEAFF.

The J gene is TRBJ2-4, the V gene TRBV6-6; 7 bases match TRBD2. After removal of 2 bases from V and 1 base from J, the junction contained 2 bases not matched to a gene. The CDR3 runs to 15 residues. CDR1 and CDR2 (germline): MNHNY, SVGAGI (reference sequence). DNA of the CDR3: TGTGCCAGCAGTTACGGGGGGGAGGCCAAAAACATTCAGTACTTC. Amino acids: CASSYGGEAKNIQYF.

This clone appeared a few times. This chain joins TRBV7-2 and TRBJ1-1, with D hard to call. CDR1 is SGHTA, CDR2 FQGNSA, per germline. Trimming removed 4 bases from V and 4 bases from J, with 16 bases in between. The CDR3 has 15 amino acids. The CDR3 here is CASSSNLDRGTEAFF. DNA for the CDR3: TGTGCCAGCAGCTCCAACTTAGACCGCGGCACTGAAGCTTTCTTT.

The V gene is TRBV7-9, the J gene TRBJ1-4, with D perhaps TRBD1 (5 bases). The CDR3 totals 14 residues. Trimming pared 3 bases from V and 8 bases from J, leaving 13 bases between. Germline CDR1 is SEHNR and CDR2 is FQNEAQ (reference sequence). CDR3 bases: TGTGCCAGCAGCTTCGGAGGGGATCTCGAAAAACTGTTTTTT. Protein sequence: CASSFGGDLEKLFF. Together with reference TRBV7-9 and TRBJ1-4, the CDR3 gives the full variable domain: DTGVSQNPRHKITKRGQNVTFRCDPISEHNRLYWYRQTLGQGPEFLTYFQNEAQLEKSRLLSDRFSAERPKGSFSTLEIQRTEQGDSAMYLCASSFGGDLEKLFFGSGTQLSVL.

The chain has TRBV29-1 and TRBJ1-2; D might be TRBD1 (5 bases). CDR1 and CDR2 from the germline V gene are SQVTM and ANQGSEA. V lost 4 bases and J 6 bases, leaving 15 bases between the germline ends. The CDR3 contains 13 residues. CDR3 DNA: TGCAGCGTTGGGGTTCGGGGGGTAAATGGCTACACCTTC. Protein product: CSVGVRGVNGYTF.

V gene TRBV6-5 combines with J gene TRBJ1-1, with D unresolved. With 7 bases removed from V and 3 bases from J, the gap between germline ends came to 15 bases. This CDR3 region has 14 residues. Per germline, CDR1 MNHEY and CDR2 SVGAGI. The CDR3 bases are TGTGCCAGCACCCTGAGGGTCCCGGACACTGAAGCTTTCTTT. This sequence encodes CASTLRVPDTEAFF.

The rearrangement uses TRBV6-5 and TRBJ2-5; no reliable D call. Germline V gene lookup returns CDR1 MNHEY and CDR2 SVGAGI. The CDR3 spans 12 residues. V was trimmed by 8 bases and J by 4 bases, leaving 11 bases between them. In DNA form, the CDR3 reads TGTGCCAGCGGGCGCCCCGGAGAGACCCAGTACTTC. This sequence encodes CASGRPGETQYF.

This clone appeared a few times. This rearrangement joins TRBV29-1 to TRBJ2-7, with D unresolved. The CDR3 length is 10 residues. Trimming cost V 3 bases and J 7 bases, with 7 bases left between them. Germline V gene data show CDR1 as SQVTM and CDR2 as ANQGSEA. The CDR3 is CSVEIGEQYF. In DNA form, the CDR3 reads TGCAGCGTTGAGATCGGTGAGCAGTACTTC.

The rearrangement joins TRBV7-9 to TRBJ2-5, with TRBD2 as a possible D gene (7 bases). The CDR3 runs 14 residues. The germline V and J ends were trimmed by 4 bases and 5 bases, with 14 bases remaining between them. Germline CDR1 is SEHNR and CDR2 is FQNEAQ (reference sequence). CDR3 DNA sequence: TGTGCCAGCAGCTCCCCACAGGGAGGGGAGACCCAGTACTTC. Its translation: CASSSPQGGETQYF.

The V and J genes are TRBV6-1 and TRBJ1-5; a possible D gene is TRBD1 (5 bases). Trimming stripped 2 bases from V and 4 bases from J, with 15 bases between. The CDR3 totals 16 residues. Germline-derived CDR1 and CDR2 are MNHNS and SASEGT. The CDR3 DNA follows: TGTGCCAGCAGTGAATCAGGGTCGATCAGGAATCAGCCCCAGCATTTT. It specifies CASSESGSIRNQPQHF.

The chain combines TRBV28 with TRBJ1-3; D is undetermined. This CDR3 spans 15 amino acids. Per germline, CDR1 MDHEN and CDR2 SYDVKM. Trimming pared 2 bases from V and 0 bases from J, leaving 8 bases between. CDR3 region: CASSLLRNSGNTIYF. The CDR3 bases are TGTGCCAGCAGTTTACTCAGGAACTCTGGAAACACCATATATTTT.

V gene TRBV30 combines with J gene TRBJ1-2; weak D call: TRBD1 (6 bases). The V end lost 5 bases, the J end lost 2 bases, and 15 bases lay between the germline ends. This CDR3 region has 14 residues. Germline CDR1 GTSNPN, CDR2 SVGIG (reference sequence). The CDR3 here is CAWQAWGRNYGYTF. The CDR3 nucleotides are TGTGCCTGGCAGGCATGGGGGCGCAACTATGGCTACACCTTC.